The clone carrying this TCR beta chain was seen only a few times. Antigen: not known. V was clipped by 3 bases and J by 9 bases; unmatched bases: 12. CDR3 length: 16 amino acids. Germline assignment: CDR1 GTSNPN and CDR2 SVGIG (reference sequence). This specimen belongs to a study of beta chain features in type 1 diabetes. Looking at the study overall: The patient and healthy donor groups were comparable for age, gender and cell yields.

Study results and caveats: Shorter TCRB CDR3s, moderately but significantly so, were found in Type 1 diabetes patients in all four CD4+ subsets. Compared with healthy donors, patients appeared to share more similar naive, central memory and regulatory TCRB repertoires.

The authors reverse transcribed all of the isolated RNA, so sequencing captured expressed TCRB transcripts. This table comes from immunoSEQ multiplex PCR, and its TCRdb copy is limited to in-frame clones, with some not included. The sample consists of about 360,000 clones, 10% to 15% of them appearing once. This clonotype originated in a woman aged 18 to 35 with type 1 diabetes. The chain is built from TRBV30 and TRBJ2-1; 12 nucleotides match TRBD1. What was sequenced was naive CD4+ T cells from blood. CDR3 coding DNA: TGTGCCTGGAGGGCTACCGGGACAGGGGGCTTGGGTGAGCAGTTCTTC. Translation gives CAWRATGTGGLGEQFF.